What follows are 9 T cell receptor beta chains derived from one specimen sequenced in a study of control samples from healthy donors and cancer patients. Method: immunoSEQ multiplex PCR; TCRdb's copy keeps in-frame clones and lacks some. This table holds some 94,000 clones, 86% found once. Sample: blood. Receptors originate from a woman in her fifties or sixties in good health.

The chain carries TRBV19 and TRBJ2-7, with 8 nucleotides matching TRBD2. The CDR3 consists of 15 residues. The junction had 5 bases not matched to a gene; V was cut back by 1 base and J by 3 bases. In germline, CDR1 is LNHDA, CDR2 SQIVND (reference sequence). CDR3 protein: CASSIGTSFSYEQYF. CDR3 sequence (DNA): TGTGCCAGTAGTATAGGGACTAGCTTTAGCTACGAGCAGTACTTC.

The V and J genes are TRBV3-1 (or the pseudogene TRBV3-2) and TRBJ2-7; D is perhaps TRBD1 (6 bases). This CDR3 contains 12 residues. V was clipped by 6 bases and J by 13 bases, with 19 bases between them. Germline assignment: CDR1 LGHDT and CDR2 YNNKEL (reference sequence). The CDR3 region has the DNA TGTGCCAGCAGACTACAGGGTGTCGGGCTCTACTTC. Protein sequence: CASRLQGVGLYF.

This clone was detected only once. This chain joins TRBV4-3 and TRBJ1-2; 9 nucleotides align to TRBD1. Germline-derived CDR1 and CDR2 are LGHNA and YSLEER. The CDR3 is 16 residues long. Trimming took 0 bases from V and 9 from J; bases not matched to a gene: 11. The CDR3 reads CASSQDRLTGGQSYTF. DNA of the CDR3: TGCGCCAGCAGCCAAGATAGGTTAACAGGGGGCCAGAGCTACACCTTC.

CDR3 amino acids: CSVEDSGTIRPLGYTF. CDR3 coding DNA: TGCAGCGTTGAAGATTCGGGGACAATCCGGCCCCTTGGCTACACCTTC. V and J are TRBV29-1 and TRBJ1-2; maybe TRBD1 (6 bases). V was clipped by 0 bases and J by 7 bases, with 21 bases between them. The germline V gene has CDR1 SQVTM and CDR2 ANQGSEA. The CDR3 is made up of 16 amino acids.

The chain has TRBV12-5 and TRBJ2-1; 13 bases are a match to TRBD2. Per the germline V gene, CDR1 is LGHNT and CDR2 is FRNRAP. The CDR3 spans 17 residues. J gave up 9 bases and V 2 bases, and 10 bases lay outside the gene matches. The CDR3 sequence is CASGLPVLAGGPSEQFF. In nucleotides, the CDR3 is TGTGCTAGTGGTTTGCCAGTACTAGCGGGGGGGCCTAGTGAGCAGTTCTTC. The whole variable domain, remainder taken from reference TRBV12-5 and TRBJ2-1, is DARVTQTPRHKVTEMGQEVTMRCQPILGHNTVFWYRQTMMQGLELLAYFRNRAPLDDSGMPKDRFSAEMPDATLATLKIQPSEPRDSAVYFCASGLPVLAGGPSEQFFGPGTRLTVL.

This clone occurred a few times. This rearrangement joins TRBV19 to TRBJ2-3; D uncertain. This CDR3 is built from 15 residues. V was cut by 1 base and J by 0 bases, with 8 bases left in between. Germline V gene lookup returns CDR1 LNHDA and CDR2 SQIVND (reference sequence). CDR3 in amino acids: CASSIAARSTDTQYF. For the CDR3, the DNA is TGTGCCAGTAGTATAGCTGCCAGGAGCACAGATACGCAGTATTTT.

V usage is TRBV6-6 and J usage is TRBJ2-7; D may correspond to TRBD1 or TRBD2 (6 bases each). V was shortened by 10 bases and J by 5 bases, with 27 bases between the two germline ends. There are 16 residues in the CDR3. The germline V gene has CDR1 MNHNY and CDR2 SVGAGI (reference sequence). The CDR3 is CAIQGKGGPTGNEQYF. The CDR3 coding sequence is TGTGCCATCCAAGGGAAGGGGGGACCTACGGGTAACGAGCAGTACTTC.

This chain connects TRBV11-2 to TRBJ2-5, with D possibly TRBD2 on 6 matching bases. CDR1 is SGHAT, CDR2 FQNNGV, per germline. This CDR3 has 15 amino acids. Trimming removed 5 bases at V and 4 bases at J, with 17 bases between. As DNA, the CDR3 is TGTGCCAGCAGCCCCGATTCGGTGGGAGGAGAGACCCAGTACTTC. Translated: CASSPDSVGGETQYF.

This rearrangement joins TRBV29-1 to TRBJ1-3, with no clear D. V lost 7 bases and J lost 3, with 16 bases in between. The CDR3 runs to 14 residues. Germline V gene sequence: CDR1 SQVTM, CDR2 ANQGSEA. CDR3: CSDPCGRVGNTIYF. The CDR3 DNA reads TGCAGCGACCCCTGTGGGAGGGTTGGAAACACCATATATTTT.